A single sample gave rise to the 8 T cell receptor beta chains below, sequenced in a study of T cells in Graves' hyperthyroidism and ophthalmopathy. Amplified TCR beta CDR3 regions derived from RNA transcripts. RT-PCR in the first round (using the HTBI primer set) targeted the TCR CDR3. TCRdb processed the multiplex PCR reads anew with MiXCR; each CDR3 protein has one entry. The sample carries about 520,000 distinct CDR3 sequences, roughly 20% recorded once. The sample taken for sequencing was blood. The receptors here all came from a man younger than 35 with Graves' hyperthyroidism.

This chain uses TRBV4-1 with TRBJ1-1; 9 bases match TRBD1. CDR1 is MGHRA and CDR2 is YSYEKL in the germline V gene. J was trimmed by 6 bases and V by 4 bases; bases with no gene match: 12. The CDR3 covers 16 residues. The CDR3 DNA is TGCGCCAGCAGCCTTACAGGGGGCAACCTCCGGCCTGAAGCTTTCTTT. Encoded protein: CASSLTGGNLRPEAFF.

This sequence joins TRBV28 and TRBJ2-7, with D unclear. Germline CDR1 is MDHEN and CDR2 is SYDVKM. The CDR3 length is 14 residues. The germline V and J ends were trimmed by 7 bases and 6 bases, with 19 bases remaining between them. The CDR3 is CASIGTAEYGEQYF. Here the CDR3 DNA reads TGTGCCAGCATCGGAACCGCTGAGTACGGCGAGCAGTACTTC.

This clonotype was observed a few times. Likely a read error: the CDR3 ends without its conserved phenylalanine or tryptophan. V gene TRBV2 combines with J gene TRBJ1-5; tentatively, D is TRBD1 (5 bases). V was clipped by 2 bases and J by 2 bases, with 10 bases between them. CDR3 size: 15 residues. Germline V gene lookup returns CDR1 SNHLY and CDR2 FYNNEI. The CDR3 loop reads CASSELGVGNQPQHL. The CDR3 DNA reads TGTGCCAGCAGTGAATTAGGGGTTGGCAATCAGCCCCAGCATCTT.

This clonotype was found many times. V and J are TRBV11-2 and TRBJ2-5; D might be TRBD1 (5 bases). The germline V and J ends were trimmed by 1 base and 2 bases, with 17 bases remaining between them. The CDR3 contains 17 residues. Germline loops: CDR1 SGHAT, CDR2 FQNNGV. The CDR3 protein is CASSLVWVTGLQETQYF. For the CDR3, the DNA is TGTGCCAGCAGCTTAGTATGGGTTACAGGTCTTCAAGAGACCCAGTACTTC.

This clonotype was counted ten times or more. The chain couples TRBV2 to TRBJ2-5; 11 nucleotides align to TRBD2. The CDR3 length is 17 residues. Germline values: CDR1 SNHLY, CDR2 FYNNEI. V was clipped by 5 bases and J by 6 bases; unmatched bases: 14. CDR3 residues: CASSPTVSTSGVKTQYF. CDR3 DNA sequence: TGTGCCAGCAGTCCGACCGTCTCGACTAGCGGGGTGAAGACCCAGTACTTC.

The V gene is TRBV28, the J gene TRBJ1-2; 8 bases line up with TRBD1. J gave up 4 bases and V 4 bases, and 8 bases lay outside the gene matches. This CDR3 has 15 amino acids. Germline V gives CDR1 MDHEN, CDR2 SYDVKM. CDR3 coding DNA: TGTGCCAGCAGTTCTCCAGGGGGCTCGGGCTATGGCTACACCTTC. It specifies CASSSPGGSGYGYTF.

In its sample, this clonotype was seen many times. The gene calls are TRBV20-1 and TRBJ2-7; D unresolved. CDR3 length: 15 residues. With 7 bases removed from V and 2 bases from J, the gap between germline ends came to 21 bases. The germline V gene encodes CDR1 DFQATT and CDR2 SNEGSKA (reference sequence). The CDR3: CSVPSVAQPAYEQYF. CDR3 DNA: TGCAGTGTTCCCTCCGTGGCCCAACCGGCCTACGAGCAGTACTTC.

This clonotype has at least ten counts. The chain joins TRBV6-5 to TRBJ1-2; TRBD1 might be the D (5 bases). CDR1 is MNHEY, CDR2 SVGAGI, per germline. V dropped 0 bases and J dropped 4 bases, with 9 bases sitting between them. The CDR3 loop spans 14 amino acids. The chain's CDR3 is CASSYSDTFYGYTF. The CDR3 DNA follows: TGTGCCAGCAGTTACTCGGACACTTTCTATGGCTACACCTTC.